A single TCR beta chain is shown here with its context. Its antigen target is currently unknown. Base qualities are not at hand, and no much larger clone is one base apart. The entry originates in a study of cytomegalovirus exposure and HLA in healthy donors (dated by TCRdb to 2017 to 2019). Some background on the complete study: According to an earlier analysis of a few hundred of the donors, about 179 million T cells yielded 95 million to 140 million unique TCR beta sequences and less than 300 Gb of sequence data. Roughly 300 gigabases of sequencing data and around 85 million unique TCR sequences made up an early release that covered about 640 HLA-typed donors. The genetic ancestry cluster associated with self-reported Caucasian donors included roughly 84% of the roughly 380 genotyped donors. The aim of the study was to test whether cataloging public T cell receptors could identify signatures of past pathogen exposure. The study profiled the T cell repertoires of fewer than 850 subjects by immunosequencing and related them to cytomegalovirus serostatus. Besides the first cohort of approximately 670 subjects, a separate validation cohort made up of 120 different subjects was used. To predict cytomegalovirus infection status, the study brought together high-throughput TCR immunosequencing, statistical association of individual TCRs with disease status, and machine learning. A later analysis re-analyzed previously published TCR beta repertoires from about 730 donors and added high-resolution HLA genotyping to study TCR occurrence patterns. The later analysis used no new phenotypic data to find candidate immune exposures, relying instead on TCR beta sequences and their occurrence across donors. In an earlier analysis of a few hundred of the donors, high-throughput TCR beta sequencing was used to judge whether each TCR beta V gene segment behaved as functional or pseudogenic. Donor age, sex, ethnicity and CMV serostatus were compiled together with the repertoire data. A later genetic analysis used genome-wide SNP genotypes for 398 of the 666 donors, treating that subset as a discovery cohort. Every discovery cohort repertoire had been produced on one sequencing platform. Class I and class II HLA loci were covered by the typing at four-digit resolution. Typing coverage differed by locus: A, B, C, DRB1 and DQB1 were typed in roughly 620-640 donors, DQA1 in roughly 510, DPA1 in around 610, and DPB1 in approximately 450. About 5 DR-DQ haplotypes were handled as single units for association and clustering, since linkage in the cohort was strong. Across 300 to 500 genotyped donors of the cohort, an average of roughly 200,000 unique TCR beta nucleotide sequences per donor were sequenced, and roughly a sixth of those sequences were non-productive.

CDR1 and CDR2 are read off the germline V gene as MNHNS and SASEGT. V drops 0 bases and J drops 4 bases, leaving 16 bases in between. Taken from cysteine to phenylalanine, the CDR3 has 17 residues. Just the 51-base CDR3 DNA is kept, in frame starting at base 1. Library creation used the immunoSEQ multiplex PCR assay. A mixture of 60 forward primers for TCR Vbeta segments and 13 reverse primers for TCR Jbeta segments was used in the multiplex PCR. Amplification of the CDR3 region of rearranged TCR beta genes was performed with a multiplex PCR assay on genomic DNA. On the Illumina HiSeq System, the amplified TCR beta libraries were sequenced as 87-base-pair reads. As for the authors' bioinformatics: In a later analysis, some 80 million unique TCR beta chains were counted across the 650 to 700 repertoires, and approximately 9.9 million of these chains were shared by at least two donors. Raw reads were error-corrected and collapsed into unique sequences by a nearest-neighbor algorithm in which closely related sequences were merged to remove PCR and sequencing errors. V, D and J gene segments were assigned by aligning CDR3 sequences to IMGT reference sequences. For a sequence to be retained, a match of at least six nucleotides to both a V gene segment and a J gene segment was required. A rearrangement was called productive if the CDR3 had no stop codons and remained in frame with V and J, and every other rearrangement was called non-productive. Following IMGT convention, CDR3 was defined as the stretch from the second conserved V-encoded cysteine to the conserved J-encoded phenylalanine. The earlier analysis of about 530 of the donors excluded any sequence lacking an unambiguous match to a single V gene segment. In an earlier analysis of approximately 590 of the donors, V segments were called functional above 56.7% productive rearrangements and were called segregating when the between-donor standard deviation exceeded 5%. A statistical classification framework was built to diagnose cytomegalovirus status from the catalog of TCR beta chain sequences. In a later analysis, TCR nucleotide sequences were compared against IMGT/GENE-DB human TR gene sequences so that V and J genes could be assigned. In a later analysis, CDR3 sequences and most-parsimonious VDJ recombination scenarios were assigned using the TCRdist pipeline. In a later analysis, every TCR beta chain was defined by the combination of its CDR3 amino acid sequence and its V-gene family, and reads without a unique V-gene family were dropped. As a way to deal with suspected cross-contamination and a sequencing artifact, a later analysis dropped approximately 570 nucleotide sequences that were highly shared and had low generation probability. For each public chain, a later analysis derived a clonal expansion index from normalized ranks of inferred template counts within each repertoire. Generation probabilities in a later analysis came from a VDJ recombination model fitted to out-of-frame rearrangements, and those results were checked against IGoR. A later analysis scored TCR-TCR, TCR-HLA and TCR-CMV co-occurrence with hypergeometric tests, applying a repertoire-size bias correction to TCR pairs. To estimate false discovery rates, a later analysis permuted the HLA or CMV assignments 20 times. In a later analysis, co-occurring TCRs were grouped using DBSCAN, and TCRdist sequence similarity was added for clustering within HLA-allele-positive subsets. For co-occurrence clustering, repertoires with fewer than 30,000 or more than 120,000 public chains were excluded, along with four to six repertoires with anomalous nucleotide sharing. TCRdb re-hosts the immuneACCESS table, in-frame sequences only. Its copies lack some clones; in the studies checked, an unresolved V gene accounts for under half of them, and the cause for the rest is not known. The D gene and trimming were derived from the DNA, and the V and J assignments and clone size from that table. The sample table holds about 160,000 clones, of which about 75% were seen once. Clones ranked in the top ten supply under 2.5% of the sample.

In total, roughly 710 healthy bone marrow donors made up the cohort. Cohort members were all nominally healthy when sampled, although unrecorded immune exposures were likely present. The donor was CMV seronegative and belonged to the group of several hundred seronegative cohort members. Each donor provided a peripheral blood sample, and peripheral blood mononuclear cells were used for TCR beta sequencing. Genomic DNA was extracted from the blood cell samples with the Qiagen DNeasy Blood Extraction Kit. The paper as a whole reports these results and caveats: Around 16 rarely observed V segments, including chromosome 9 orphons, were excluded from the earlier analysis of approximately 500 of the donors because counts were too low. CMV serostatus was the only immune exposure information available for the cohort. Most CMV-associated TCR beta chains appeared to be HLA-restricted in a later analysis, and the HLA associations seemed to be driven largely by CMV exposure. Because HLA typing was unavailable for some donors at each locus, only the typed subset was used in association tests. Linkage disequilibrium might explain the correlated functional status among segregating V segments, but an unknown experimental factor could not be excluded. Three of the identified cytomegalovirus-associated TCR beta chains were confirmed in vitro to be specific for cytomegalovirus antigens. Because the 87-base-pair reads could not distinguish some IMGT-functional V segments, including TRBV6-2 and TRBV6-3, those segments were excluded. A further reported finding was that TCR beta sequences accurately predicted the HLA-A and HLA-B alleles for most subjects in the first cohort. A group of highly shared sequence variants was considered likely to be a technical artifact of the sequencing pipeline. According to a later analysis, parvovirus B19, influenza, CMV and Epstein-Barr virus appeared linked to several top co-occurrence clusters. While some public TCRs were present in many individuals, most TCR sequences turned up only very rarely across donors. In a later analysis, the rate of TCR association differed among HLA loci, with DRB1 alleles having the most associated TCRs and HLA-C alleles having the fewest. In an earlier analysis of about 600 of the donors, most TCR beta V segments appeared in productive rearrangements about 90% or about 30% of the time, broadly matching IMGT annotations. When HLA alleles, especially DR and DQ, strongly co-occurred, attributing TCR associations to individual alleles was difficult. The classifier was reported to diagnose cytomegalovirus status with high specificity and sensitivity in both the original and validation cohorts. In a later genetic analysis, fewer N-insertions in productive TCRs were reported among donors in an Asian-associated ancestry cluster than the 666-donor mean. Specific HLA alleles were associated with 15,000 to 20,000 TCR beta sequences at a false discovery rate of 0.05 in a later analysis. The study gave a list of about 160 TCR beta chains associated with cytomegalovirus. A later genetic analysis associated a missense DCLRE1C variant with V-gene and J-gene trimming of TCR beta chains, and an independent cohort replicated the association. Sequencing depth was assumed to be roughly uniform across donors in the presence/absence analyses, though that assumption may not hold. Only TCR beta chains were sequenced in this cohort, and the absence of alpha or paired-chain data limited detectable features. The authors suggested that the approach could potentially be generalized to other disease states and immunological phenotypes. A later analysis found that HLA-associated TCR beta chains were more clonally expanded and had lower generation probabilities than equally common non-associated chains.

The sequencing input was PBMCs. The sequence links TRBV6-1 to TRBJ1-3; no D gene is confidently identified. The sequence came from a female donor in good health and CMV-seronegative. This receptor carries the CDR3 CASSEAHGTAVGNTIYF. In nucleotide form, the sequence is TGTGCCAGCAGTGAAGCGCATGGAACAGCCGTCGGAAACACCATATATTTT.